The rows below give T cell receptor beta chains drawn from one sample of a study of cytomegalovirus exposure and HLA in healthy donors. The method was immunoSEQ multiplex PCR; TCRdb's version includes in-frame clones alone and lacks a portion of them. This table holds under 200,000 clones, 82% found once. The sample was PBMCs. The source of these receptors is a woman aged 50 to 60 in good health and CMV-seronegative. Each CDR3 is given with its conserved first and last residue. D genes are given only for firm matches. Size is stated for part of the rows, as once, few or many counts, or as a class when the clone is expanded.

TRBJ2-1 | - | TRBV11-2 | - | TGTGCCAGCAGCTTAGAAGGGAGCTCCTACAATGAGCAGTTCTTC | CASSLEGSSYNEQFF
TRBJ1-4 | few | TRBV7-8 | TRBD1 | TGTGCCAGCAGCTTACAGGGGGCGCGGTCTAATGAAAAACTGTTTTTT | CASSLQGARSNEKLFF
TRBJ2-7 | once | TRBV5-5 | - | TGTGCCAGCAGCTTGGCCTCTACTCTCGAGTACGAGCAGTACTTC | CASSLASTLEYEQYF
TRBJ2-5 | - | TRBV15 | TRBD1 | TGTGCCACCAGCAGCCTAAAGGGACAGGGGAGTTCCGAGACCCAGTACTTC | CATSSLKGQGSSETQYF
TRBJ2-1 | - | TRBV4-3 | - | TGCGCCAGCAGCCAAGGATTGGACAGACCCTACAATGAGCAGTTCTTC | CASSQGLDRPYNEQFF
TRBJ2-7 | - | TRBV4-2 | - | TGTGCCAGCAGCCTGAGCTCCTACGAGCAGTACTTC | CASSLSSYEQYF
TRBJ2-1 | - | TRBV6-5 | - | TGTGCCAGCAGTTACTCTGGACTAATAGACAATGAGCAGTTCTTC | CASSYSGLIDNEQFF
TRBJ2-1 | - | TRBV27 | TRBD1 | TGTGCCAGCAGTCGCGAGGGGGCGAAATACAATGAGCAGTTCTTC | CASSREGAKYNEQFF
TRBJ2-7 | - | TRBV7-8 | - | TGTGCCAGCAGCTTAGAAAGGAGCTCCTACGAGCAGTACTTC | CASSLERSSYEQYF
TRBJ1-4 | - | TRBV29-1 | TRBD1 | TGCAGCGTTGAAACTACAGGGGGCGCTGAAAAACTGTTTTTT | CSVETTGGAEKLFF
TRBJ1-5 | - | TRBV28 | - | TGTGCCAGCAGGCTACGGGGACTGCTGAATCAGCCCCAGCATTTT | CASRLRGLLNQPQHF
TRBJ2-5 | few | TRBV5-1 | TRBD2 | TGCGCCAGCAGCGGGGGGTCTAGCGGGGAAGAGACCCAGTACTTC | CASSGGSSGEETQYF
TRBJ2-7 | - | TRBV6-1 | - | TGTGCCACGTCAAGTACAGGGAGCTCCTACGAGCAGTACTTC | CATSSTGSSYEQYF
TRBJ1-1 | - | TRBV11-2 | - | TGTGCCAGCAGCTTAGGAGTTGGGAACACTGAAGCTTTCTTT | CASSLGVGNTEAFF
TRBJ2-1 | - | TRBV19 | TRBD2 | TGTGCCAGTAGTCTAGCGGAGACCACTTACAATGAGCAGTTCTTC | CASSLAETTYNEQFF
TRBJ2-7 | - | TRBV5-4 | TRBD1 | TGTGCCAGCAGGGGAGACAGGGCCTCCTACGAGCAGTACTTC | CASRGDRASYEQYF
TRBJ2-2 | - | TRBV7-9 | TRBD2 | TGTGCCAGCAGCCGCGACGTGGGACTAGCGGGGAGGAACACCGGGGAGCTGTTTTTT | CASSRDVGLAGRNTGELFF
TRBJ1-3 | - | TRBV9 | - | TGTGCCAGCAGCGTACTGGAGAGGCACTCTGGAAACACCATATATTTT | CASSVLERHSGNTIYF
TRBJ1-5 | - | TRBV27 | TRBD1 | TGTGCCAGCAGTACCGGACAGGGGGCGCGTCAGCCCCAGCATTTT | CASSTGQGARQPQHF
TRBJ2-1 | - | TRBV10-1 | - | TGCGCCAGCAGTGAGTCGGGTTGGGGGGACTACAATGAGCAGTTCTTC | CASSESGWGDYNEQFF
TRBJ2-7 | - | TRBV28 | - | TGTGCCAGCAGTTTGAGGGACTTACTGTACGAGCAGTACTTC | CASSLRDLLYEQYF
TRBJ1-1 | - | TRBV5-1 | - | TGCGCCAGCAGCTTGGATTTACAGGTGACAACTGAAGCTTTCTTT | CASSLDLQVTTEAFF
TRBJ2-1 | - | TRBV5-1 | TRBD1 | TGCGCCAGCAGCTTGGGTACAGGGGGCTACAATGAGCAGTTCTTC | CASSLGTGGYNEQFF
TRBJ1-2 | once | TRBV7-9 | - | TGTGCCAGCAGCGTGGCTTTTGGCAACTATGGCTACACCTTC | CASSVAFGNYGYTF
TRBJ2-3 | few | TRBV6-5 | TRBD1 | TGTGCCAGCAGTTACTACTGGGGACAGGGGGTAGATACGCAGTATTTT | CASSYYWGQGVDTQYF
TRBJ2-7 | - | TRBV4-1 | TRBD2 | TGCGCCAGCAGCCACAAAAACGGGGGGAGCTCCTACGAGCAGTACTTC | CASSHKNGGSSYEQYF
TRBJ1-1 | - | TRBV9 | - | TGTGCCAGCAGCGTAGGGGGGAGGGACATCCAGAACACTGAAGCTTTCTTT | CASSVGGRDIQNTEAFF
TRBJ1-2 | - | TRBV18 | - | TGTGCCAGCTCACCACCGAACAGGGCACAGGGCTACACCTTC | CASSPPNRAQGYTF
TRBJ2-3 | - | TRBV29-1 | - | TGCAGCGTTGTTCGGGATAGCACAGATACGCAGTATTTT | CSVVRDSTDTQYF
TRBJ2-2 | - | TRBV5-1 | - | TGCGCCAGCAGCTTGGGACAGAAAAGCACCGGGGAGCTGTTTTTT | CASSLGQKSTGELFF
TRBJ2-1 | - | TRBV7-3 | - | TGTGCCAGCAGCCCCCTCTCACTCAATGAGCAGTTCTTC | CASSPLSLNEQFF
TRBJ2-3 | - | TRBV19 | TRBD2 | TGTGCCAGTAGCCAATCCGGGACTAGCGGGAAGCTGTATACGCAGTATTTT | CASSQSGTSGKLYTQYF
TRBJ1-5 | - | TRBV4-1 | TRBD1 | TGCGCCAGCAGCCAAGAGACAGGGGCAGGGCAGCCCCAGCATTTT | CASSQETGAGQPQHF
TRBJ2-3 | - | TRBV5-4 | TRBD1 | TGTGCCAGCAGCTTAGGGGACAGGGTAGCAGATACGCAGTATTTT | CASSLGDRVADTQYF
TRBJ2-1 | few | TRBV7-2 | - | TGTGCCAGCAGCGATTCCCCTTGGGCGAATGAGCAGTTCTTC | CASSDSPWANEQFF
TRBJ2-7 | once | TRBV28 | - | TGTGCCAGCAGTTCCACCGTTCTCGGGCAGTACTTC | CASSSTVLGQYF
TRBJ2-3 | - | TRBV7-9 | TRBD2 | TGTGCCAGCAGCAACCAGCGGGGGGGCCTCACAGATACGCAGTATTTT | CASSNQRGGLTDTQYF
TRBJ1-2 | - | TRBV5-4 | - | TGTGCCAGCAGCTTGGCCGGGGGCGGGGGACTTAGCTACACCTTC | CASSLAGGGGLSYTF
TRBJ1-3 | - | TRBV7-6 | - | TGTGCCAGCAGCTTAGGCGGTTTCTCTGGAAACACCATATATTTT | CASSLGGFSGNTIYF
TRBJ2-3 | - | TRBV15 | TRBD2 | TGTGCCACCAGCAGGGTAGCGGGGGGGCAGGGAAATACGCAGTATTTT | CATSRVAGGQGNTQYF
TRBJ1-4 | - | TRBV2 | - | TGTGCCAGCAGTGAACCCGGGACTAGGGAAAAACTGTTTTTT | CASSEPGTREKLFF
TRBJ2-1 | - | TRBV5-1 | TRBD1 | TGCGCCAGCAGGGTTTCCGGGACAGGGAACAATGAGCAGTTCTTC | CASRVSGTGNNEQFF
TRBJ2-1 | - | TRBV7-9 | - | TGTGCCAGCAGCTTAGATTATTTGACAGGAGTGATGCACCGTGAGCAGTTCTTC | CASSLDYLTGVMHREQFF
TRBJ1-1 | - | TRBV28 | - | TGTGCTGTAACAGGCTTAGACACTGAAGCTTTCTTT | CAVTGLDTEAFF
TRBJ1-1 | once | TRBV7-9 | - | TGTGCCAGCAGCTTAGGGTCCACAGAGAACACTGAAGCTTTCTTT | CASSLGSTENTEAFF
TRBJ2-5 | - | TRBV5-3 | - | TGTGCCAGAAGCTTGGTCGGGAGATTCCAAGAGACCCAGTACTTC | CARSLVGRFQETQYF
TRBJ1-1 | - | TRBV7-9 | - | TGTTCCAGCAGCTTGACGGGGGGGGACACTGAAGCTTTCTTT | CSSSLTGGDTEAFF
TRBJ1-1 | - | TRBV6-6 | - | TGTGCCAGCAGTAGAAGCCGGGACACTGAAGCTTTCTTT | CASSRSRDTEAFF
TRBJ2-6 | - | TRBV2 | - | TGTGCCAGCCGTAAAACAGGTACCTTCTCTGGGGCCAACGTCCTGACTTTC | CASRKTGTFSGANVLTF
TRBJ1-2 | - | TRBV30 | - | TGTGCCTGGAGTGTTGGGCAGGTCTATGGCTACACCTTC | CAWSVGQVYGYTF
TRBJ2-7 | - | TRBV7-9 | - | TGTGCCAGCAGTGCGACCGGGAGCACCTACGAGCAGTACTTC | CASSATGSTYEQYF
TRBJ2-1 | - | TRBV5-1 | TRBD2 | TGCGCCAGCAGCTTGAGCGGGAGGGAGGATGAGCAGTTCTTC | CASSLSGREDEQFF
TRBJ1-4 | - | TRBV11-2 | - | TGTGCCAGCAGCTTAGGTCGGGGGGCGGAAAAACTGTTTTTT | CASSLGRGAEKLFF
TRBJ1-2 | - | TRBV30 | - | TGTGCCTGGGCTATGAACTATGGCTACACCTTC | CAWAMNYGYTF
TRBJ2-7 | - | TRBV9 | - | TGTGCCAGCAGCCCAGACGGCGGCCGGCACGTCTACGAGCAGTACTTC | CASSPDGGRHVYEQYF
TRBJ1-3 | - | TRBV28 | TRBD1 | TGTGCCAGCAGTTTACTCGCCACCCGGACAGGGCTGCCTGGAAACACCATATATTTT | CASSLLATRTGLPGNTIYF
TRBJ2-2 | - | TRBV9 | - | TGTGCCAGCAGCGGAAGACAGGGACTTAACACCGGGGAGCTGTTTTTT | CASSGRQGLNTGELFF
TRBJ1-4 | few | TRBV7-8 | TRBD1 | TGTGCCAGCAGCCTTGGACAGGGTAATGAAAAACTGTTTTTT | CASSLGQGNEKLFF
TRBJ2-1 | - | TRBV7-9 | TRBD2 | TGTGCCAGCAGCCCCGAGCGGGGGGGTTACAATGAGCAGTTCTTC | CASSPERGGYNEQFF